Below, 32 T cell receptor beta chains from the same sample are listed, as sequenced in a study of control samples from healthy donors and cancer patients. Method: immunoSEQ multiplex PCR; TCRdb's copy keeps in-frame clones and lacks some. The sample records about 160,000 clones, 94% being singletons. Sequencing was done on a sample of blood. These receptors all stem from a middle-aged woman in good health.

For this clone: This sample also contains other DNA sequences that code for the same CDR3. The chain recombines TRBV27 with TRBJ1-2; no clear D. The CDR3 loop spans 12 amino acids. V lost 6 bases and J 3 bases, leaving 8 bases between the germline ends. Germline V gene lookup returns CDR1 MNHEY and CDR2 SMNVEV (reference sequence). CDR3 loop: CASRREDYGYTF. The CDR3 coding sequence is TGTGCCAGCAGGAGAGAGGACTATGGCTACACCTTC.

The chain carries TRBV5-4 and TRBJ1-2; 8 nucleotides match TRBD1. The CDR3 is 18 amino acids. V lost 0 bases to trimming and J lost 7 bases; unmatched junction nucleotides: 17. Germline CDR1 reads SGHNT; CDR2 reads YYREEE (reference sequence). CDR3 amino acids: CASSLGIYGQGDRGGYTF. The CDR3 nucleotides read TGTGCCAGCAGCTTGGGCATATATGGACAGGGCGATAGAGGTGGCTACACCTTC.

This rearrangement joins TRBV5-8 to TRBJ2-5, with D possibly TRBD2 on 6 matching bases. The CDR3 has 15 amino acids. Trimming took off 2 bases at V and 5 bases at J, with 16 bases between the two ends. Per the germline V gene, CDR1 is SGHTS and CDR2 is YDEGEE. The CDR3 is CASSFGGNLRETQYF. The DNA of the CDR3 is TGTGCCAGCAGCTTTGGGGGGAACCTTCGGGAGACCCAGTACTTC.

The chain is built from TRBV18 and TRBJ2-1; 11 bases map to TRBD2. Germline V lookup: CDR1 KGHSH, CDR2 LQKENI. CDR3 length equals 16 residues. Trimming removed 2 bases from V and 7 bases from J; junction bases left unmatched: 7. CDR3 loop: CASSPGLAGGSNEQFF. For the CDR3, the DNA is TGTGCCAGCTCACCAGGGCTAGCGGGGGGTTCAAATGAGCAGTTCTTC. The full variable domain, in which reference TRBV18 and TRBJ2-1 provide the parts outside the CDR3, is NAGVMQNPRHLVRRRGQEARLRCSPMKGHSHVYWYRQLPEEGLKFMVYLQKENIIDESGMPKERFSAEFPKEGPSILRIQQVVRGDSAAYFCASSPGLAGGSNEQFFGPGTRLTVL.

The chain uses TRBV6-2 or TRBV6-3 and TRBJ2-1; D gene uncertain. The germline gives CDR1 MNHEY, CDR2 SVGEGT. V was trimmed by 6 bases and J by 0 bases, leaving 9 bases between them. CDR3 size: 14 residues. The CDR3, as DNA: TGTGCCAGCAGCCTTCAGAGCTCCTACAATGAGCAGTTCTTC. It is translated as CASSLQSSYNEQFF.

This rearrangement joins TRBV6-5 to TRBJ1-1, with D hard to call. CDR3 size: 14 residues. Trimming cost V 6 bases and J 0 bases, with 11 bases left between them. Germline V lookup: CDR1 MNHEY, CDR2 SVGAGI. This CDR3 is CASSTSRLNTEAFF. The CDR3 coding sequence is TGTGCCAGCAGCACATCAAGACTGAACACTGAAGCTTTCTTT.

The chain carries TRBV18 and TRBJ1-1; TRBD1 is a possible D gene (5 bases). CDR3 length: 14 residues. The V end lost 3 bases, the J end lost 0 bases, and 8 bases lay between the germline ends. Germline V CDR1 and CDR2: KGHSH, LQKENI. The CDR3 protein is CASSPGRMNTEAFF. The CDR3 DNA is TGTGCCAGCTCACCGGGACGGATGAACACTGAAGCTTTCTTT.

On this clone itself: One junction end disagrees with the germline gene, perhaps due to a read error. As DNA, the CDR3 is TGTGCCAGCAGCCCGTTGACAGGCGTTGGCGCTGACTTC. Encoded protein: CASSPLTGVGADF. The V call is TRBV4-2, the J call TRBJ2-7, with TRBD1 as a possible D gene (6 bases). Germline CDR1 is LGHNA and CDR2 is YNFKEQ. CDR3 length: 13 amino acids.

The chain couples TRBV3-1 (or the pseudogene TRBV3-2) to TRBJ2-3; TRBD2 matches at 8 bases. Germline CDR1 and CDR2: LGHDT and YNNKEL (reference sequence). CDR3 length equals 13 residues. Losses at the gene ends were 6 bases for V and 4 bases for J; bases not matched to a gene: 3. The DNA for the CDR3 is TGTGCCAGCAGACTAGCGGTCTCAGATACGCAGTATTTT. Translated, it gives CASRLAVSDTQYF.

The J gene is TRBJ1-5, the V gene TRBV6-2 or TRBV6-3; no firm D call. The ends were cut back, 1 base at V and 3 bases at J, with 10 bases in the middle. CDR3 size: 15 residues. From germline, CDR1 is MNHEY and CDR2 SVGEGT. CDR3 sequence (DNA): TGTGCCAGCAGTTACTTGGGTGGATTCAATCAGCCCCAGCATTTT. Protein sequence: CASSYLGGFNQPQHF.

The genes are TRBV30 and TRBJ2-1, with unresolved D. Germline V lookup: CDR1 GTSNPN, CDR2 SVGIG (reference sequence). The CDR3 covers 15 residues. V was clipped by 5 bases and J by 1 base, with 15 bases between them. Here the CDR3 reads CAWSAGGISYNEQFF. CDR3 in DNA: TGTGCCTGGTCGGCAGGCGGCATATCCTACAATGAGCAGTTCTTC. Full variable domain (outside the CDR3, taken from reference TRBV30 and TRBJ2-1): SQTIHQWPATLVQPVGSPLSLECTVEGTSNPNLYWYRQAAGRGLQLLFYSVGIGQISSEVPQNLSASRPQDRQFILSSKKLLLSDSGFYLCAWSAGGISYNEQFFGPGTRLTVL.

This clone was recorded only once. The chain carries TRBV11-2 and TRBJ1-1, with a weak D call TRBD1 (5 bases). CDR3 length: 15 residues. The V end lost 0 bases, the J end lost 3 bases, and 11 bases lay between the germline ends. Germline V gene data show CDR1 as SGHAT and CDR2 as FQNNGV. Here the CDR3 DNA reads TGTGCCAGCAGCTTAGATCAGGGAGGGGACACTGAAGCTTTCTTT. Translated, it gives CASSLDQGGDTEAFF. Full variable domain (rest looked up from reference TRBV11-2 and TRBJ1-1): EAGVAQSPRYKIIEKRQSVAFWCNPISGHATLYWYQQILGQGPKLLIQFQNNGVVDDSQLPKDRFSAERLKGVDSTLKIQPAKLEDSAVYLCASSLDQGGDTEAFFGQGTRLTVV.

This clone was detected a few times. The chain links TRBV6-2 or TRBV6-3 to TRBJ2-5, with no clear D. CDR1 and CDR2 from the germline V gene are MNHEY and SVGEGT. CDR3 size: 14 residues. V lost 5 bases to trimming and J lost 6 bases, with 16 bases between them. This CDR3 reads CASSDPPDAQTQYF. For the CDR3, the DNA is TGTGCCAGCAGTGACCCCCCGGATGCGCAGACCCAGTACTTC.

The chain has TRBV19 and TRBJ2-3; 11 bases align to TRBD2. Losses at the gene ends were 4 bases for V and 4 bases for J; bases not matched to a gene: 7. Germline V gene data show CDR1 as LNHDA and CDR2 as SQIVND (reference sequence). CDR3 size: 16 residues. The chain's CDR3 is CASSTHSGGVPDTQYF. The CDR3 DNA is TGTGCCAGTAGTACCCATAGCGGGGGGGTTCCAGATACGCAGTATTTT. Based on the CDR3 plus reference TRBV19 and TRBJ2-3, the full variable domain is DGGITQSPKYLFRKEGQNVTLSCEQNLNHDAMYWYRQDPGQGLRLIYYSQIVNDFQKGDIAEGYSVSREKKESFPLTVTSAQKNPTAFYLCASSTHSGGVPDTQYFGPGTRLTVL.

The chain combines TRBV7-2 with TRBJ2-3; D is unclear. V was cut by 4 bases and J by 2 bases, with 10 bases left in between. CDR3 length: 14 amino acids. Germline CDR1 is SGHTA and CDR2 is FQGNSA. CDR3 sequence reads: CASSYLSNTDTQYF. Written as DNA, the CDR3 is TGTGCCAGCAGCTACTTATCCAACACAGATACGCAGTATTTT.

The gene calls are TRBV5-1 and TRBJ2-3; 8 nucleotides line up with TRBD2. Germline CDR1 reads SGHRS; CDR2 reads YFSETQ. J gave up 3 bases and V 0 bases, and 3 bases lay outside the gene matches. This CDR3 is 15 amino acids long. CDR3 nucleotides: TGCGCCAGCAGCTTGGATTCTAGCGGGACAGATACGCAGTATTTT. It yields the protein CASSLDSSGTDTQYF.

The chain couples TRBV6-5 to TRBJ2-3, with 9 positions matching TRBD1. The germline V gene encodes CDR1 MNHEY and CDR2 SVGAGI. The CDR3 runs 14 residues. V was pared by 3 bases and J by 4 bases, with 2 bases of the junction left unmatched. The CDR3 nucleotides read TGTGCCAGCAGTTATACAGGGGGCGCAGATACGCAGTATTTT. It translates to CASSYTGGADTQYF.

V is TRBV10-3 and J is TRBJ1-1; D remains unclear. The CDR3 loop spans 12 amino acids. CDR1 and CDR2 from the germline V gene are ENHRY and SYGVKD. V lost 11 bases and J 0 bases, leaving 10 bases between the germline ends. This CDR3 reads CAVGQLNTEAFF. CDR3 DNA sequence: TGTGCCGTCGGGCAGCTGAACACTGAAGCTTTCTTT.

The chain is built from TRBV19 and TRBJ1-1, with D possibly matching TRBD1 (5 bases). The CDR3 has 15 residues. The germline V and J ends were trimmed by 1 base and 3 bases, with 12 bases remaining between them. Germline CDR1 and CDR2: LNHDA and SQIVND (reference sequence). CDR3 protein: CASSIVGVKDTEAFF. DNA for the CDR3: TGTGCCAGTAGTATAGTGGGGGTAAAGGACACTGAAGCTTTCTTT.

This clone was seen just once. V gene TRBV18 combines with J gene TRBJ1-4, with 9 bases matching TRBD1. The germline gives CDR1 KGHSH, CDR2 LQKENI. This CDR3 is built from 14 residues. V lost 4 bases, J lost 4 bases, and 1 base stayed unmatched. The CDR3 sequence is CASSQDRGNEKLFF. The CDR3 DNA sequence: TGTGCCAGCTCACAGGACAGGGGTAATGAAAAACTGTTTTTT.

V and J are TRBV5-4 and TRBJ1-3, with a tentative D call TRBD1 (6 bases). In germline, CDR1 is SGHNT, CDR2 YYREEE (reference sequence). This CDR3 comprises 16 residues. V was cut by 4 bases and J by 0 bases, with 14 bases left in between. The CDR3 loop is CASSPDGQSSGNTIYF. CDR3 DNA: TGTGCCAGCAGCCCAGACGGACAGTCCTCTGGAAACACCATATATTTT. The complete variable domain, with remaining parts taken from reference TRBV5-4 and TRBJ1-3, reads ETGVTQSPTHLIKTRGQQVTLRCSSQSGHNTVSWYQQALGQGPQFIFQYYREEENGRGNFPPRFSGLQFPNYSSELNVNALELDDSALYLCASSPDGQSSGNTIYFGEGSWLTVV.

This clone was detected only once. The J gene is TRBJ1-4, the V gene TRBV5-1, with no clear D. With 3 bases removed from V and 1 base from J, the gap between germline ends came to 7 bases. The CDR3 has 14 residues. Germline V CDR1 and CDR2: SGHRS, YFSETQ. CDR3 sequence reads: CASSSEGTNEKLFF. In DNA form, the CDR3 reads TGCGCCAGCAGCTCGGAGGGAACTAATGAAAAACTGTTTTTT.

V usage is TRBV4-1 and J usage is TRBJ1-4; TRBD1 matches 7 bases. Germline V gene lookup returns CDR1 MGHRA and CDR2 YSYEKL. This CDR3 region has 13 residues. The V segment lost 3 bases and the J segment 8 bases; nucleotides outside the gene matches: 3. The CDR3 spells CASSQRDSEKLFF. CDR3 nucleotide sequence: TGCGCCAGCAGCCAGCGGGACAGCGAAAAACTGTTTTTT.

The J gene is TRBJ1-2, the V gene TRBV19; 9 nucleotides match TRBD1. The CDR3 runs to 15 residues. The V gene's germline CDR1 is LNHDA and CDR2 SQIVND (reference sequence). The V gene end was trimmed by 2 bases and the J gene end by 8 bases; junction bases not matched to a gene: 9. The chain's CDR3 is CASSIKQGAVDGYTF. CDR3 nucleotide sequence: TGTGCCAGTAGTATAAAACAGGGGGCGGTCGACGGCTACACCTTC. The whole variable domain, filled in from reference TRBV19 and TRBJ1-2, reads DGGITQSPKYLFRKEGQNVTLSCEQNLNHDAMYWYRQDPGQGLRLIYYSQIVNDFQKGDIAEGYSVSREKKESFPLTVTSAQKNPTAFYLCASSIKQGAVDGYTFGSGTRLTVV.

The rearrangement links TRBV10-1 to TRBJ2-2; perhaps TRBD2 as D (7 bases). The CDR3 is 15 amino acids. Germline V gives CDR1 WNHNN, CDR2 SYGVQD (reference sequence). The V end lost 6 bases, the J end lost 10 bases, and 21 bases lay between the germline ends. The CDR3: CASSTDSGEDLELFF. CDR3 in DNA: TGCGCCAGCAGCACGGACAGCGGGGAAGATTTGGAGCTGTTTTTT.

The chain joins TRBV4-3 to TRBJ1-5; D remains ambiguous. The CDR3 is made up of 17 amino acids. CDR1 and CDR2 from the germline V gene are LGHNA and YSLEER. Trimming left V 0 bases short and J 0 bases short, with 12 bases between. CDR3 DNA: TGCGCCAGCAGCCAAGATTTAGGCGACTATAGCAATCAGCCCCAGCATTTT. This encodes CASSQDLGDYSNQPQHF.

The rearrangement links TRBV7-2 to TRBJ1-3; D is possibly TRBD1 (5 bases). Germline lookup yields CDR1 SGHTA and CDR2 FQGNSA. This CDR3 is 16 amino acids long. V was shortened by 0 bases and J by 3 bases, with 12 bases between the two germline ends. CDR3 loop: CASSLAGTVRGNTIYF. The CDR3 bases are TGTGCCAGCAGCTTAGCGGGGACGGTACGTGGAAACACCATATATTTT.

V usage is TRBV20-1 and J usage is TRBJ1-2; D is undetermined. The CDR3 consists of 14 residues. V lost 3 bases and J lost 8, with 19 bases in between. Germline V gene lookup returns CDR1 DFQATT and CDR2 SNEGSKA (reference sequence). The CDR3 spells CSASYLGYGMGYTF. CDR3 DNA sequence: TGCAGTGCTAGTTACTTGGGCTACGGTATGGGCTACACCTTC.

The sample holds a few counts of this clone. The CDR3 sequence is CASSLSAVYEQYF. The DNA of the CDR3 is TGTGCCAGCAGTTTATCGGCGGTCTACGAGCAGTACTTC. J is TRBJ2-7 and V is TRBV27; D uncertain. Trimming cost V 0 bases and J 3 bases, with 6 bases left between them. Germline CDR1 reads MNHEY; CDR2 reads SMNVEV (reference sequence). CDR3 length equals 13 residues.

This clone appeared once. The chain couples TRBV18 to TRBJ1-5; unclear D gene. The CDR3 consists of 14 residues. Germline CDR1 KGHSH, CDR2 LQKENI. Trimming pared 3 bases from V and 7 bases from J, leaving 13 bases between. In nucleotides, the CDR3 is TGTGCCAGCTCACCTGGGCTGGGCACCCAGCCCCAGCATTTT. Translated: CASSPGLGTQPQHF.

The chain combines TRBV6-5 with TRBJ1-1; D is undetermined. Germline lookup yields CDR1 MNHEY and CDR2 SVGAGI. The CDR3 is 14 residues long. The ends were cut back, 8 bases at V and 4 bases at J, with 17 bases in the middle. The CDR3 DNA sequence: TGTGCCAGCTCCCAGTGGGCGGGAAGCACTGAAGCTTTCTTT. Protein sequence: CASSQWAGSTEAFF.

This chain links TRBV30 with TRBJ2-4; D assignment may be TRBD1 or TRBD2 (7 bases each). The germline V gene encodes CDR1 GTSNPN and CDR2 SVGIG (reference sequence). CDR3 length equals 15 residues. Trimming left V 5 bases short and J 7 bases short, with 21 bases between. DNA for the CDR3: TGTGCCTGGTTTAAAGGTCCAGGGGGGGGGAACATTCAGTACTTC. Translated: CAWFKGPGGGNIQYF. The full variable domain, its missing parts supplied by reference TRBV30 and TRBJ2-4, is SQTIHQWPATLVQPVGSPLSLECTVEGTSNPNLYWYRQAAGRGLQLLFYSVGIGQISSEVPQNLSASRPQDRQFILSSKKLLLSDSGFYLCAWFKGPGGGNIQYFGAGTRLSVL.